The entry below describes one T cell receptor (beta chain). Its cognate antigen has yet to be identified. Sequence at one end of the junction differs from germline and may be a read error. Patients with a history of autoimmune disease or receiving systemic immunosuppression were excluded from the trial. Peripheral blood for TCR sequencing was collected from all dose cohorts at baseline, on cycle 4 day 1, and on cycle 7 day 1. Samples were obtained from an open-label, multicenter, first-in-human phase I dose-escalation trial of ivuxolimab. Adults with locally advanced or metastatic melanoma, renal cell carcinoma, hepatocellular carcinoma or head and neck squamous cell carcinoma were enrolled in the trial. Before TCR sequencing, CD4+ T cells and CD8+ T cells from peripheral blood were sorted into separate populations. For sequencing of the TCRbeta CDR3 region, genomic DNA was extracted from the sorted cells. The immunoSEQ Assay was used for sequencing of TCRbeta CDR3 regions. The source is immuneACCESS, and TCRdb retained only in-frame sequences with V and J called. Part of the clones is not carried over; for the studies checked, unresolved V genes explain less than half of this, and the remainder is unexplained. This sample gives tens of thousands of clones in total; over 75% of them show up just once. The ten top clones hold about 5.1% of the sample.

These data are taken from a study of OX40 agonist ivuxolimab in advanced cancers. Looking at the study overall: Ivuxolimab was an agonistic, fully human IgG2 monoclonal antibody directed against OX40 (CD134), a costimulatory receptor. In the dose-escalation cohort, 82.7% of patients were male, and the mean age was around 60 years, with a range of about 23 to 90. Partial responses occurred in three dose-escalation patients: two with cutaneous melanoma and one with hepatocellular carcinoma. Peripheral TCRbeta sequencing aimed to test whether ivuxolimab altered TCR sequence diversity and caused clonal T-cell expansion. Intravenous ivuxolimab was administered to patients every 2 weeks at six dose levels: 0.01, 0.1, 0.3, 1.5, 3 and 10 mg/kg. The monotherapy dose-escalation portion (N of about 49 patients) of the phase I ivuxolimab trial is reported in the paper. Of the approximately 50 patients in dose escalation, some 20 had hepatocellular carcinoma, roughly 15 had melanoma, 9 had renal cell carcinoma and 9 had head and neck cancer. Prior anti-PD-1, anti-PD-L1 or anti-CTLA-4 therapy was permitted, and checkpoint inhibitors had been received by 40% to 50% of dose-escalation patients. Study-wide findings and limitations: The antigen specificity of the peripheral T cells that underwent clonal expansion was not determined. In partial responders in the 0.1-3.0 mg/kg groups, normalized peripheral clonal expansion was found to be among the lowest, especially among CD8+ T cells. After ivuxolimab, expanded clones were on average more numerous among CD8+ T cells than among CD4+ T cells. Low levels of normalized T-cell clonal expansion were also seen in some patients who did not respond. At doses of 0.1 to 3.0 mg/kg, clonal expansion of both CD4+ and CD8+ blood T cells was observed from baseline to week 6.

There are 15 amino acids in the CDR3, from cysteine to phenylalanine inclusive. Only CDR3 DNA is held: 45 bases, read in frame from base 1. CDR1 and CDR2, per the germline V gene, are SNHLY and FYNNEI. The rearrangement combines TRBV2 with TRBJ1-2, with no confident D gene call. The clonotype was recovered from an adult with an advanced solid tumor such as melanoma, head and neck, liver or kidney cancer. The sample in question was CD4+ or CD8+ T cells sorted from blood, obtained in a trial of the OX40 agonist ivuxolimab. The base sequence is TGTGCCAGCAGTGAAGCGCAGTCGGCTAACTATGGCTACGCCTTC. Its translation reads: CASSEAQSANYGYAF.